Listed here is a single T cell receptor (beta chain). Its cognate antigen is unknown. Data came from immunoSEQ multiplex PCR; TCRdb stores just in-frame clones and leaves some out. Seen here are approximately 53,000 clones, approximately 84% observed once, and the top ten hold around 30%. This sample was included in a study of radiotherapy plus CTLA-4 blockade in lung cancer. Study-level background: More than 15% of enrolled patients responded objectively, and over 30% had disease control.

Study outcomes and limitations: Expansion in blood of tumor-derived TCR clones was seen after radiotherapy plus ipilimumab.

The starting material was peripheral blood, obtained from a patient treated with radiotherapy plus ipilimumab. This TCR was sampled from a human donor with non-small cell lung cancer whose response to radiotherapy plus ipilimumab could not be evaluated.

CDR3 coding DNA: TGTGCCAGTAGTATTAGCGCCAAAAACATTCAGTACTTC. It is translated as CASSISAKNIQYF. This sequence joins TRBV19 and TRBJ2-4, with unresolved D. The germline gives CDR1 LNHDA, CDR2 SQIVND (reference sequence). This CDR3 has 13 amino acids. Between the trimmed V and J ends, which lost 3 bases and 1 base, there was a span of 4 bases.